This T cell receptor beta chain is from a study of regulatory T cells in long-lasting Graves disease. The CDR3 loop spans 15 amino acids. CDR1 and CDR2 from the germline V gene are SGHNT and YYREEE (reference sequence). V dropped 4 bases and J dropped 7; count of bases not matched to a gene: 9. Overall study results and limits: Favored usage of TRBV28, TRBJ1-2 and TRBJ2-5 was recorded in persistent disease.

The sample's time point: newly diagnosed GD, antithyroid drugs for less than 3 months. The TCR library used RNA extracted from PBMCs. A remark on this clonotype: Its antigen remains unknown.

Construction of TCR beta libraries relied on iRepertoire HTBI primers and on Arm-PCR targeting CDR3 regions. TCRdb re-analysed the multiplex PCR reads in MiXCR, keeping a single row per CDR3 protein. The table has roughly 260,000 distinct CDR3 sequences, approximately 18% seen once. This sample was also put to use in a study of T cells in Graves' hyperthyroidism and ophthalmopathy. This second report adds: Based on clinical symptoms, serum thyroxine and TRAb, thyroid ultrasound and orbital computed tomography, diagnoses were reached. First-round RT-PCR targeting the TCR CDR3 was performed with the HTBI primer set.

The input for sequencing was peripheral blood mononuclear cells (PBMCs), taken at new diagnosis, from a patient treated with antithyroid drugs. The chain employs TRBV5-4 and TRBJ2-2, with 8 bases lining up with TRBD2. The receptor was derived from a woman aged 25 to 39 with Graves disease. The CDR3 is CASSPSGGFGGELFF. CDR3 nucleotides: TGTGCCAGCAGCCCTTCGGGGGGGTTCGGCGGGGAGCTGTTTTTT.